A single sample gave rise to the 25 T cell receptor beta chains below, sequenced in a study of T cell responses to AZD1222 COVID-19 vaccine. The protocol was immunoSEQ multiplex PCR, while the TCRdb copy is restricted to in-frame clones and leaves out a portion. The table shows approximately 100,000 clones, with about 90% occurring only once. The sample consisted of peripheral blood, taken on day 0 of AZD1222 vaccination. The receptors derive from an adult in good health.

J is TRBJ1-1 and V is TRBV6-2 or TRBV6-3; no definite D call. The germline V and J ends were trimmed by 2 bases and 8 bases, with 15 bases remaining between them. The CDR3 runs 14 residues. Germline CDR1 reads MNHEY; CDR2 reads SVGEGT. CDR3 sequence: CASSYGGSMVEAFF. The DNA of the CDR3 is TGTGCCAGCAGTTACGGCGGCAGTATGGTGGAAGCTTTCTTT.

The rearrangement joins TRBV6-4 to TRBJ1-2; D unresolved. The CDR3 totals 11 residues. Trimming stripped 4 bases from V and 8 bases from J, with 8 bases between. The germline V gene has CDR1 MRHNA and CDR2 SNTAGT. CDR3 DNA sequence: TGTGCCAGCAGTGGGGAGAGGGGCTACACCTTC. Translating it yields CASSGERGYTF.

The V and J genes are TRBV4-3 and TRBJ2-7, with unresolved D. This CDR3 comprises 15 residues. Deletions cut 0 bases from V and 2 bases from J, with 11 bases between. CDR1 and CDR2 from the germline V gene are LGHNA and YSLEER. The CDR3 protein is CASSQENGGTYEQYF. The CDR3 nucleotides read TGCGCCAGCAGCCAAGAGAACGGCGGAACCTACGAGCAGTACTTC.

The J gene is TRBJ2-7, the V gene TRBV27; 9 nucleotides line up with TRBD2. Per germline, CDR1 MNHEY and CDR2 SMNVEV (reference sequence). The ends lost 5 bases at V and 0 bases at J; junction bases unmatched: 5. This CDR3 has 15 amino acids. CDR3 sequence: CASSRSGRTSYEQYF. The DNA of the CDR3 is TGTGCCAGCAGTCGGAGCGGGAGGACCTCCTACGAGCAGTACTTC.

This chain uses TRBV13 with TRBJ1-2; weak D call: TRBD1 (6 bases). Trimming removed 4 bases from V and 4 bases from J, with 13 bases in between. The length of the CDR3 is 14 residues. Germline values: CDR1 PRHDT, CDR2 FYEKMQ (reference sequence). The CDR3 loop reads CASSSIQGFYGYTF. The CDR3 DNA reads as TGTGCCAGCAGCTCGATACAGGGCTTCTATGGCTACACCTTC. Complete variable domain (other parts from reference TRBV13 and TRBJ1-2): AAGVIQSPRHLIKEKRETATLKCYPIPRHDTVYWYQQGPGQDPQFLISFYEKMQSDKGSIPDRFSAQQFSDYHSELNMSSLELGDSALYFCASSSIQGFYGYTFGSGTRLTVV.

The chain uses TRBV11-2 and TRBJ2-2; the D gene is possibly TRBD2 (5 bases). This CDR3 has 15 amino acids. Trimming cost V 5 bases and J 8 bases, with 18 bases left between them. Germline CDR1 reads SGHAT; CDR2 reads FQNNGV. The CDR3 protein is CASSGLPSFGGELFF. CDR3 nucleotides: TGTGCCAGCAGCGGACTTCCGTCTTTCGGGGGGGAGCTGTTTTTT. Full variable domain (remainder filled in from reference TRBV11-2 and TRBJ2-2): EAGVAQSPRYKIIEKRQSVAFWCNPISGHATLYWYQQILGQGPKLLIQFQNNGVVDDSQLPKDRFSAERLKGVDSTLKIQPAKLEDSAVYLCASSGLPSFGGELFFGEGSRLTVL.

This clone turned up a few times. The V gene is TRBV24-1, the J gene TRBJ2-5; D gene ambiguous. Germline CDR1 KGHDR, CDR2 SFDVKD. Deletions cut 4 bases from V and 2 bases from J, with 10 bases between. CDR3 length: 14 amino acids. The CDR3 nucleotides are TGTGCCACCAGTGACCCGGACGGTCAAGAGACCCAGTACTTC. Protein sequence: CATSDPDGQETQYF.

CDR3 amino acids: CASRRSGTGAYEQYF. The DNA for the CDR3 is TGTGCCAGCAGGAGATCCGGGACAGGAGCCTACGAGCAGTACTTC. The gene calls are TRBV6-5 and TRBJ2-7, with 8 positions matching TRBD1. Germline V gene sequence: CDR1 MNHEY, CDR2 SVGAGI. The CDR3 has 15 amino acids. V shed 6 bases and J 2 bases; nucleotides not matched to a gene: 9.

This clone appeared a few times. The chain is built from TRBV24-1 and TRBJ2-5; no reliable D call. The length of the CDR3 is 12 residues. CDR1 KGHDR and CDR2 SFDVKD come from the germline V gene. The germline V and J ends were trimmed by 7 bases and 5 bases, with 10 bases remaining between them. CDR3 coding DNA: TGTGCCACCAGAGACCTTGGGGAGACCCAGTACTTC. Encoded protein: CATRDLGETQYF.

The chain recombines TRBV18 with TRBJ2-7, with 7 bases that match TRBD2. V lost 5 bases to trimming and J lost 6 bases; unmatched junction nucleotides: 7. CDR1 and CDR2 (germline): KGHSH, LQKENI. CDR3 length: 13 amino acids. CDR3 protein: CASSFQREGEQYF. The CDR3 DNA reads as TGTGCCAGCTCATTCCAGCGGGAAGGCGAGCAGTACTTC.

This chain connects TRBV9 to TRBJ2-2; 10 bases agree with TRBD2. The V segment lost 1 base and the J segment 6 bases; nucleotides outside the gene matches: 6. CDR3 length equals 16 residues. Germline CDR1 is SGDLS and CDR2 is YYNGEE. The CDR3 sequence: CASSVSGGEVAGELFF. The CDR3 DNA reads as TGTGCCAGCAGCGTAAGCGGGGGGGAAGTAGCCGGGGAGCTGTTTTTT.

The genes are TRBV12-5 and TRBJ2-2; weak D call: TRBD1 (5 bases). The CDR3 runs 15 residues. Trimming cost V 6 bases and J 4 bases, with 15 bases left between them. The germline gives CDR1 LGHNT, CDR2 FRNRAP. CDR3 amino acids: CASGSQQVSTGELFF. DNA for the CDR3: TGTGCTAGTGGGTCTCAACAGGTGTCCACCGGGGAGCTGTTTTTT.

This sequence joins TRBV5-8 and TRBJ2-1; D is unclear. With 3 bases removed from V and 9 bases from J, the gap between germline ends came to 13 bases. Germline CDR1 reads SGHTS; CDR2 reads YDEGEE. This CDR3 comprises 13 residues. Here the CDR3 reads CASSSAGYSEQFF. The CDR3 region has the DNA TGTGCCAGCAGCTCCGCAGGATATAGTGAGCAGTTCTTC.

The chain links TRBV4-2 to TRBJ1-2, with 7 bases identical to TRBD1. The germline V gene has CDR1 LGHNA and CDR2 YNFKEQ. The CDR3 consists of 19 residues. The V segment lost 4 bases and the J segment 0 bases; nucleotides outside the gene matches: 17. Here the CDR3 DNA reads TGTGCCAGCAGCCCCATGACAGGGATGGATGTAGTGGCTAACTATGGCTACACCTTC. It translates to CASSPMTGMDVVANYGYTF.

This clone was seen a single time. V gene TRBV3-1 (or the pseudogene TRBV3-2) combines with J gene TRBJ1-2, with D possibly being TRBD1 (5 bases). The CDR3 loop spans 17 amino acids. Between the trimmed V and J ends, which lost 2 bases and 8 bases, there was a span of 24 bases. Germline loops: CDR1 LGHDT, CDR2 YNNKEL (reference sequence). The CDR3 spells CASSQWGGLNGQKGYTF. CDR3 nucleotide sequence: TGTGCCAGCAGCCAATGGGGGGGATTGAATGGGCAGAAGGGCTACACCTTC.

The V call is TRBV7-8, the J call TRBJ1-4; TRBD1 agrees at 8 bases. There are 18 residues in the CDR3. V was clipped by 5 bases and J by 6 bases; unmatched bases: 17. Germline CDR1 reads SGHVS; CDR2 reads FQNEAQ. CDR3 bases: TGTGCCAGCAGCCCAGGACAGGGAGGAAAGTTAAGCTATGAAAAACTGTTTTTT. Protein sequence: CASSPGQGGKLSYEKLFF. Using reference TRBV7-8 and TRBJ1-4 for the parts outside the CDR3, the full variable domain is GAGVSQSPRYKVAKRGQDVALRCDPISGHVSLFWYQQALGQGPEFLTYFQNEAQLDKSGLPSDRFFAERPEGSVSTLKIQRTQQEDSAVYLCASSPGQGGKLSYEKLFFGSGTQLSVL.

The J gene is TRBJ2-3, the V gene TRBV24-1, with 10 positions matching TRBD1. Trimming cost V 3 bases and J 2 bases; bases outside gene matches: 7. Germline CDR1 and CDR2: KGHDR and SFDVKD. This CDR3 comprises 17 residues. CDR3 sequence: CATSDLGTGVDTDTQYF. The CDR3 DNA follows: TGTGCCACCAGTGATCTGGGGACAGGGGTGGACACAGATACGCAGTATTTT.

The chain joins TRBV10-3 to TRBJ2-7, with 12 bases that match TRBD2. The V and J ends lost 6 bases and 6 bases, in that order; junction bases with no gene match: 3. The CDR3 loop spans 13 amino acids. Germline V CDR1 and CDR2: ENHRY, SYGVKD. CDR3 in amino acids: CAIRLAGGPEQYF. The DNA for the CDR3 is TGTGCCATCAGGCTAGCGGGAGGGCCCGAGCAGTACTTC.

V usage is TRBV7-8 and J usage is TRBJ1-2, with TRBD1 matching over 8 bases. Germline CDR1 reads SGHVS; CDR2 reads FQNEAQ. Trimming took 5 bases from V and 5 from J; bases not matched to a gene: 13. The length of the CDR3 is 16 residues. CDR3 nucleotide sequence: TGTGCCAGCAGCCTCGCCCTACAGGGGGGGTCTTATGGCTACACCTTC. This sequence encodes CASSLALQGGSYGYTF. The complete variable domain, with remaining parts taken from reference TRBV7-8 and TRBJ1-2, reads GAGVSQSPRYKVAKRGQDVALRCDPISGHVSLFWYQQALGQGPEFLTYFQNEAQLDKSGLPSDRFFAERPEGSVSTLKIQRTQQEDSAVYLCASSLALQGGSYGYTFGSGTRLTVV.

The CDR3, as DNA: TGTGCCAGCAGCGTAGGTCCGACTAGCGACAGGGAGCAGTACTTC. Amino acid sequence: CASSVGPTSDREQYF. This sequence joins TRBV9 and TRBJ2-7; 8 bases match TRBD2. The CDR3 runs 15 residues. CDR1 and CDR2 (germline): SGDLS, YYNGEE. Losses at the gene ends were 0 bases for V and 7 bases for J; bases not matched to a gene: 9.

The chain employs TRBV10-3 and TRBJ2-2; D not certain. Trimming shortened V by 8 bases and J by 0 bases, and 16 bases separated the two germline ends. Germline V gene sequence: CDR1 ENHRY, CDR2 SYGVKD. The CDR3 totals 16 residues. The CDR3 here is CAIYAGRPANTGELFF. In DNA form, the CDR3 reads TGTGCCATCTACGCAGGACGGCCGGCGAACACCGGGGAGCTGTTTTTT.

CDR3: CASSPDRSGYTF. For the CDR3, the DNA is TGTGCCAGCTCACCAGACAGGTCGGGCTACACCTTC. V gene TRBV18 combines with J gene TRBJ1-2; D is possibly TRBD1 (6 bases). Deletions cut 2 bases from V and 8 bases from J, with 9 bases between. The CDR3 spans 12 residues. Per the germline V gene, CDR1 is KGHSH and CDR2 is LQKENI.

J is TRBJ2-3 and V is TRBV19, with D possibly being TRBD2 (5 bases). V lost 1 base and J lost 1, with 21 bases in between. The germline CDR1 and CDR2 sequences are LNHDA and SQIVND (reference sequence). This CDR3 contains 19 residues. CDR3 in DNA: TGTGCCAGTAGTATAGCCCATACCCCACTAGTGTCCCGCACAGATACGCAGTATTTT. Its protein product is CASSIAHTPLVSRTDTQYF.

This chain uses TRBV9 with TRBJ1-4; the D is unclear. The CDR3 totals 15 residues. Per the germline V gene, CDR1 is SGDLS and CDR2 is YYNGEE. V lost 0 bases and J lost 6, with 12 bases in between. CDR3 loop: CASSVGTEPYEKLFF. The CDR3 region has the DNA TGTGCCAGCAGCGTAGGTACGGAACCGTATGAAAAACTGTTTTTT.

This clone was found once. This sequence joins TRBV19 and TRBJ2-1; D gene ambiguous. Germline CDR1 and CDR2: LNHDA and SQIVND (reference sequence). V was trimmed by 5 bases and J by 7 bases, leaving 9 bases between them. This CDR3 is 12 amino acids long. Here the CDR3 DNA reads TGTGCCAGTAGTGCGACAAGTAATGAGCAGTTCTTC. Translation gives CASSATSNEQFF.